The rows below give T cell receptor beta chains drawn from one sample of a study of blood T cell repertoires in COVID-19. The table came from immunoSEQ multiplex PCR; TCRdb's copy has only in-frame clones and leaves some out. The sample carries 300,000 to 450,000 clones, 75% to 90% recorded once. Sequencing was performed on peripheral blood. The source of these receptors is a woman under 30 with acute or convalescent COVID-19. Each CDR3 is given without its conserved first and last residue. Not all rows give a size; the values are once, few, many and, for expanded clones, a class.

once	TRBJ2-2	TRBV18	ASSLTGARGGELF
once	TRBJ2-2	TRBV9	ASSVVKRGGPGELF
NA	TRBJ2-7	TRBV4-1	ASSSTSGPYEQY
NA	TRBJ2-1	TRBV28	ASRSPRDNEQF
few	TRBJ1-2	TRBV5-1	ASSLEGRGKDGYT
NA	TRBJ1-4	TRBV28	ASSFNRGEATNEKLF
few	TRBJ1-1	TRBV18	ASSQGQGILNTEAF
few	TRBJ1-1	TRBV2	ASSAGGRPEAF
NA	TRBJ1-3	TRBV19	ASTFRGYSGNTIY
NA	TRBJ2-7	TRBV29-1	SVGPGPRGSYEQY
NA	TRBJ2-7	TRBV30	AWRGTGGVYEQY
NA	TRBJ2-1	TRBV5-1	ASSGGLAAYNEQF
NA	TRBJ2-1	TRBV3-1/TRBV3-2	ASSRGQPYNEQF
NA	TRBJ2-7	TRBV3-1/TRBV3-2	ASSRGVSYEQY
once	TRBJ2-3	TRBV7-2	ASSFSWAATDTQY
NA	TRBJ1-1	TRBV30	AWSGDRGRTEAF
once	TRBJ2-5	TRBV7-8	ASSQNGGKETQY
NA	TRBJ1-1	TRBV25-1	ASSESAGAVNTEAF
NA	TRBJ2-3	TRBV24-1	ATRGTKRTDTQY
once	TRBJ2-3	TRBV19	ASSIGRTSSTDTQY
few	TRBJ2-7	TRBV5-4	ASRRTGGFFEQY
NA	TRBJ2-7	TRBV2	ASRQGAYEQY
NA	TRBJ1-2	TRBV2	ASSDRVNYGYT
NA	TRBJ2-7	TRBV11-2	ASSLEGRGQTYEQY
NA	TRBJ2-5	TRBV6-5	ASSSPGRQETQY
NA	TRBJ1-5	TRBV19	ASSNERSNQPQH
NA	TRBJ1-6	TRBV5-8	ASSRDRGSSYNSPLH
many	TRBJ2-1	TRBV10-2	ASSEKLAATLYNEQF
NA	TRBJ1-2	TRBV5-1	ASSPGQEEVDGYT
few	TRBJ2-7	TRBV11-2	ASSLRQGYEQY
NA	TRBJ1-1	TRBV3-1/TRBV3-2	ASSRQGSTEAF
NA	TRBJ2-3	TRBV27	ASRERGETDTQY
NA	TRBJ2-1	TRBV2	ASSEGQGTEQF
NA	TRBJ1-4	TRBV5-1	ASSEGGPEKLF
NA	TRBJ1-1	TRBV30	AWTTGVTEAF
few	TRBJ1-2	TRBV6-5	ASSYSVAYGYT
NA	TRBJ1-1	TRBV18	ASSPPKGAKSMNTEAF
NA	TRBJ2-1	TRBV5-1	ASSLETGNEQF
NA	TRBJ1-2	TRBV6-5	ASSYGQGANYGYT